This T cell receptor beta chain was sequenced in a study of cytomegalovirus exposure and HLA in healthy donors. Study-level information: Findings of an earlier analysis included about 120 million unique TCR beta sequences from 200 million or so T cells. Study conclusions and caveats: As a later analysis showed, a missense DCLRE1C variant was linked to trimming of TCR beta V- and J-genes.

The study ran its PCR with 60 Vbeta and 13 Jbeta primers. Produced via immunoSEQ multiplex PCR; TCRdb's table is partial and in-frame only. The sample has roughly 100,000 clones, 60% to 85% seen once; the top ten hold approximately 5.6%. The CDR3 covers 18 residues. V shed 4 bases and J shed 0 bases, with 19 bases lying between them. Germline CDR1 reads MNHEY; CDR2 reads SMNVEV (reference sequence). On this clone: The antigen is undetermined.

The clonotype originates from a male donor in good health and CMV-seronegative. Sequenced sample: PBMCs. The V call is TRBV27, the J call TRBJ1-5, with TRBD1 as a possible D gene (5 bases). CDR3 loop: CASSSRGWGNPSNQPQHF. Written as DNA, the CDR3 is TGTGCCAGCAGTTCGCGGGGGTGGGGAAACCCTAGCAATCAGCCCCAGCATTTT.